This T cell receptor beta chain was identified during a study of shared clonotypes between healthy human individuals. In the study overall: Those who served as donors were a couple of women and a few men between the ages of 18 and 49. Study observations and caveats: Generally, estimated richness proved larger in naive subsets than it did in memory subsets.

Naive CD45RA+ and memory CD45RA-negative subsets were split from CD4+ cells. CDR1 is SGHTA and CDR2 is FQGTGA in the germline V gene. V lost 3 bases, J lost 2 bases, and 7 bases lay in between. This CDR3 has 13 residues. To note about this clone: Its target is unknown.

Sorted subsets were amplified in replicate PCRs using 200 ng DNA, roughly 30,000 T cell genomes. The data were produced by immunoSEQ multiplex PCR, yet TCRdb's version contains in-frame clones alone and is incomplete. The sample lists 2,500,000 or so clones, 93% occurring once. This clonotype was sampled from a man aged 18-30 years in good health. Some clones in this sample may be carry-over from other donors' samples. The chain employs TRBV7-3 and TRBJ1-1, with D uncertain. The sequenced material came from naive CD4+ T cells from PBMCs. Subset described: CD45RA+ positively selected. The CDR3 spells CASSFEQNTEAFF. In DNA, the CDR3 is TGTGCCAGCAGCTTCGAACAAAACACTGAAGCTTTCTTT.